Reported below is one TCR beta chain. Which antigen it targets is not known. A junction boundary mismatches the germline segment, possibly from a read error. The data were obtained in a study of blood T cells in healthy people across ages (dated by TCRdb to the mid-2010s). Concerning the study at large: In model experiments, template switching captured roughly one uniquely barcoded TCR beta cDNA molecule for every two T cells. Using deep sequencing normalized with unique cDNA molecular identifiers, the study measured how TCR beta repertoire diversity changes with age. Donors were grouped into four age groups: young (average roughly 17 years), middle-aged (roughly 40), aged (about 59) and long-lived (around 80). For two donors (one aged 18 to 30 and one aged 80 or older), the study analyzed two additional independent replicas of 1 million unique cDNA reads from the same blood draw.

Systemically healthy Caucasian individuals from Russia, 39 in total and aged about 6 to 100 years, were included as donors. Each donor gave around 9.9 milliliters of peripheral blood, collected into EDTA-treated Vacutainer tubes. Ficoll-Paque density-gradient centrifugation was used to isolate PBMCs, with at least 6.5 million obtained per sample. Trizol reagent was used to extract total RNA from the PBMCs, yielding at least 5.5 micrograms per sample. For every donor, flow cytometry on a PBMC aliquot measured the percentage of naive CD45RAhigh/CD27high T cells. Overall study outcomes, separate from this receptor: Total diversity estimates from one million sequenced T cells were considered lower bounds and underestimates. Observed TCR beta diversity per million T cells fell roughly linearly with age, and a significant reduction was already apparent by age roughly 40. Compared with the aged group, the long-lived group had more naive CD4+ T cells, fewer expanded clones and increased TCR diversity, a pattern suggesting age selection. Donor CMV infection status was unknown, potentially confounding age-related changes in expanded clonotypes. Bulk unsorted PBMC profiling prevented conclusive comparison of naive and antigen-experienced compartments. Observed TCR beta diversity correlated strongly with the percentage of naive T cells measured by flow cytometry.

The library was prepared using 5' RACE. The run used an Illumina HiSeq 2500. The second PCR ran for about 7 to 11 cycles and used a J-beta primer mix along with a sample-barcoded 5' primer. Each TCR beta cDNA molecule received a unique molecular identifier from a template-switch 5' adaptor carrying 12 random nucleotides. At least 2.5 million CDR3-containing paired-end reads were obtained from each sample. The Mint cDNA synthesis kit, primed by a TRBC-specific oligonucleotide, was used to synthesize first-strand cDNA from all RNA. After uracil-DNA glycosylase treatment, a first 18-cycle PCR used universal primers M1SS and BC2_uni_R on all cDNA. In the authors' own workflow: Each sample was normalized by randomly selecting 1 million high-quality reads, each carrying a distinct molecular identifier. Instead of being binned into consensus sequences, reads that shared molecular identifiers were thrown out. MiTCR, set to a Q25 quality threshold and the strictest error-elimination algorithm, was used for CDR3 identification, clonotype clustering and error correction. A nonparametric unseen species model using Euler transformation provided a lower-bound estimate of total TCR beta diversity. Starting from the raw public reads, TCRdb applied fastp trimming at Q25, assembled clones with MiXCR and retained in-frame beta chains. Rows matching on CDR3 protein sequence are summarized as one entry with the most common DNA and genes. TCRdb, rather than the study authors, made the V and J calls. Counted in this sample were approximately 780,000 distinct CDR3 sequences; around 24% of them appeared once. The top ten constitute roughly 3.1% of the sample.

A further study also used this sample, focusing on T cells of mothers and their children. As noted in the second study: Nine systemically healthy Caucasian individuals, comprising three mothers and their six children, were included as donors. cDNA synthesis consumed the entire amount of extracted RNA, loaded at 1.5 ug RNA in each 15 ul reaction. Sample barcodes and 2-4 random nucleotides were added via the M1S primer in the second PCR. Each mother yielded over 10 million TCR beta CDR3 reads and each child 2.5 million to 3 million reads. In both related and unrelated pairs, thymic selection shapes the output of TCR recombination in a similar way, with inherited differences having only a minor effect. Related mother-child pairs always showed normalized repertoire overlap that was slightly higher than in unrelated mother-child pairs, though the difference was never significant. No persistent microchimeric T cell clones were found, with a detection sensitivity of approximately 100 clones per million clonotypes. Deep NGS was used in the study to compare the TCR beta repertoires of mothers and children and to look for features that separate related mother-child pairs from unrelated individuals. The mean age was about 37 +/- 4 years for the mothers and about 10 +/- 4 years for the children. Libraries were sequenced on Illumina HiSeq 2000 with 100+100 nt paired-end reads after adapter ligation with NEBNext reagents. To prevent cross-contamination, the mother and child libraries were prepared one month apart and sequenced in separate runs. For each donor, somewhere between roughly 500,000 and 2,100,000 distinct TCR beta clonotypes were identified. Naive TCR beta clonotypes were estimated from low-frequency clonotypes matched to each donor's FACS-determined naive share, without sorting.

Input material: blood. This receptor was obtained from a boy aged 5-17 years in good health.

The DNA reads TGCAGTGCTAGAGACCGGGGGCACACCGTGGAGCTGTTTTTT. Its translation reads: CSARDRGHTVELFF. The chain employs TRBV20-1 and TRBJ2-2; the D gene could be TRBD1 or TRBD2, each one agreeing over 6 bases. Sequences DFQATT (CDR1) and SNEGSKA (CDR2) are obtained from the germline V gene (reference sequence). From cysteine to phenylalanine, the CDR3 is 14 amino acids long. Only the CDR3 DNA stays, 42 bases, in frame from base 1.